The clone carrying this TCR beta chain was detected ten times or more. Its matching antigen is unknown. This sample stems from a study of T-cell reconstitution after alpha-beta-depleted transplantation in children. Study-wide results and caveats: Where some patients showed high TCRbeta diversity at day 60, it came from recipient T cells and thymic progenitors that had survived. A year had passed since transplant, and T-cell counts and diversity by then came mostly from newly produced T cells.

It was with unique molecular identifiers that the TCRbeta library was prepared. TCRdb independently ran MiXCR on the PCR reads; one entry per CDR3 protein. Here the sample spans about 70,000 distinct CDR3 sequences, roughly a tenth being singletons. The V gene's germline CDR1 is SGHTA and CDR2 FQGNSA. V lost 0 bases, J lost 7 bases, and 12 bases lay in between. The CDR3 consists of 14 residues. The V call is TRBV7-2, the J call TRBJ1-2; maybe TRBD1 (6 bases). The material was PBMCs, obtained before TCRalphabeta/CD19-depleted stem cell transplant. The receptor was isolated from a boy between 10 and 17 years old with acute myeloid leukemia, due to receive a stem cell transplant. The CDR3 sequence is CASSLAGGRGGYTF. As DNA, the CDR3 is TGTGCCAGCAGCTTAGCCGGGGGGCGAGGTGGCTACACCTTC.